The 32 T cell receptor beta chains below come from one sample, sequenced in a study of siplizumab effects on memory and regulatory T cells. Generated by immunoSEQ multiplex PCR, the TCRdb table keeps only in-frame clones and is missing some. This repertoire shows about 100,000 clones, 91% found once; its top ten account for around 2.7%. Source material: CD4+ T cells sorted from blood. These receptors came from a human donor in good health. Some clones in this sample may be carry-over from other donors' samples.

V is TRBV2 and J is TRBJ2-7; 7 bases are a match to TRBD1. This CDR3 is 14 amino acids long. Trimming took 6 bases from V and 9 from J; bases not matched to a gene: 14. CDR1 is SNHLY, CDR2 FYNNEI, per germline. The CDR3 DNA follows: TGTGCCAGCAGGACAGGGATCCTACGATTCCGGCAGTACTTC. It yields the protein CASRTGILRFRQYF.

This chain joins TRBV5-1 and TRBJ2-7; possible D gene TRBD1, 6 bases. V was trimmed by 1 base and J by 0 bases, leaving 11 bases between them. The germline gives CDR1 SGHRS, CDR2 YFSETQ. The CDR3 runs to 15 residues. CDR3 DNA sequence: TGCGCCAGCAGCTTGACCGGACAGTTCTCCTACGAGCAGTACTTC. Protein sequence: CASSLTGQFSYEQYF. Variable domain in full (rest from reference TRBV5-1 and TRBJ2-7): KAGVTQTPRYLIKTRGQQVTLSCSPISGHRSVSWYQQTPGQGLQFLFEYFSETQRNKGNFPGRFSGRQFSNSRSEMNVSTLELGDSALYLCASSLTGQFSYEQYFGPGTRLTVT.

The rearrangement joins TRBV23-1 to TRBJ2-1, with 7 bases identical to TRBD1. TRBV23-1 is sorted into the ORF group, with uncertain function. The CDR3 length is 21 residues. V shed 3 bases and J 3 bases; nucleotides not matched to a gene: 23. CDR3 in DNA: TGCGCCAGCAGTCAGAGGCCCAATGTTGGGACAGAATCTACAGGCTACAATGAGCAGTTCTTC. It specifies CASSQRPNVGTESTGYNEQFF.

The rearrangement uses TRBV6-5 and TRBJ2-7; TRBD2 aligns across 10 bases. In germline, CDR1 is MNHEY, CDR2 SVGAGI. J was trimmed by 2 bases and V by 6 bases; bases with no gene match: 7. The length of the CDR3 is 15 residues. In DNA, the CDR3 is TGTGCCAGCAGAGGAGCGGGAGGGCCCGCCTACGAGCAGTACTTC. Its protein is CASRGAGGPAYEQYF.

This chain joins TRBV7-6 and TRBJ2-7, with D hard to call. V gave up 1 base and J gave up 0 bases, with 4 bases separating them. Germline assignment: CDR1 SGHVS and CDR2 FNYEAQ. The CDR3 extends over 13 amino acids. DNA of the CDR3: TGTGCCAGCAGCTTAGAGCGCTCCTACGAGCAGTACTTC. Its protein is CASSLERSYEQYF. Combining the CDR3 with reference TRBV7-6 and TRBJ2-7 gives the whole variable domain GAGVSQSPRYKVTKRGQDVALRCDPISGHVSLYWYRQALGQGPEFLTYFNYEAQQDKSGLPNDRFSAERPEGSISTLTIQRTEQRDSAMYRCASSLERSYEQYFGPGTRLTVT.

The chain has TRBV27 and TRBJ2-5, with TRBD1 identical over 8 bases. The CDR3 sequence is 14 residues long. The ends lost 3 bases at V and 4 bases at J; junction bases unmatched: 4. The V gene's germline CDR1 is MNHEY and CDR2 SMNVEV (reference sequence). DNA for the CDR3: TGTGCCAGCAGTTTTAACAGGGGGTCAGAGACCCAGTACTTC. Its translation is CASSFNRGSETQYF.

The chain uses TRBV9 and TRBJ1-3; D uncertain. The ends were cut back, 4 bases at V and 0 bases at J, with 20 bases in the middle. CDR3 length: 18 residues. The germline gives CDR1 SGDLS, CDR2 YYNGEE. CDR3 DNA: TGTGCCAGCAGCCCCGACATCATAACCCCATTCTCTGGAAACACCATATATTTT. Protein product: CASSPDIITPFSGNTIYF.

The CDR3 loop reads CASSPRSGQNYNEQFF. Written as DNA, the CDR3 is TGTGCCAGCTCACCACGATCGGGACAGAACTACAATGAGCAGTTCTTC. The chain links TRBV18 to TRBJ2-1; TRBD1 matches 7 bases. J lost 3 bases, V lost 1 base, and 6 bases had no gene match. Germline lookup yields CDR1 KGHSH and CDR2 LQKENI. This CDR3 comprises 16 residues.

This clone has a single count. The chain is built from TRBV4-1 and TRBJ2-1, with TRBD2 matching 8 bases. This CDR3 is 15 amino acids long. V lost 0 bases, J lost 6 bases, and 4 bases stayed unmatched. Germline V gene lookup returns CDR1 MGHRA and CDR2 YSYEKL. The CDR3 sequence is CASSQDGREANEQFF. The CDR3 DNA reads TGCGCCAGCAGCCAAGATGGGCGGGAGGCCAATGAGCAGTTCTTC.

The rearrangement links TRBV11-2 to TRBJ2-3, with TRBD2 identical over 14 bases. The CDR3 extends over 19 amino acids. V was pared by 11 bases and J by 1 base, with 17 bases of the junction left unmatched. Germline V gene lookup returns CDR1 SGHAT and CDR2 FQNNGV. In DNA form, the CDR3 reads TGTGCCTCCCTAAGTAACTGGGGACTAGCGGGAGCCGGCACAGATACGCAGTATTTT. This gives the protein CASLSNWGLAGAGTDTQYF.

The gene calls are TRBV7-3 and TRBJ2-1, with 7 bases matching TRBD2. CDR3 size: 17 residues. The V gene end was trimmed by 4 bases and the J gene end by 1 base; junction bases not matched to a gene: 10. Germline CDR1 reads SGHTA; CDR2 reads FQGTGA. The CDR3 DNA follows: TGTGCCAGCAGCTCCCGTCGCGGCGGGAGTTCCTACAATGAGCAGTTCTTC. The encoded protein is CASSSRRGGSSYNEQFF.

The chain links TRBV4-2 to TRBJ2-7; D assignment may be TRBD1 or TRBD2 (5 bases each). CDR3 length: 14 residues. CDR1 and CDR2 (germline): LGHNA, YNFKEQ. The V gene lost 6 bases and the J gene lost 4 bases, with 16 bases spanning the gap. CDR3 loop: CASSEGQGDYEQYF. The CDR3 DNA reads as TGTGCCAGCAGTGAGGGCCAAGGGGATTACGAGCAGTACTTC.

CDR3 sequence reads: CASRYTGDRIQYF. The CDR3 DNA follows: TGTGCCAGCAGATACACAGGGGATAGAATTCAGTACTTC. This sequence joins TRBV7-9 and TRBJ2-4; 7 bases agree with TRBD1. V was pared by 6 bases and J by 10 bases, with 9 bases of the junction left unmatched. The CDR3 length is 13 residues. The germline V gene has CDR1 SEHNR and CDR2 FQNEAQ (reference sequence). The entire variable domain, with the rest obtained from reference TRBV7-9 and TRBJ2-4, is as follows: DTGVSQNPRHKITKRGQNVTFRCDPISEHNRLYWYRQTLGQGPEFLTYFQNEAQLEKSRLLSDRFSAERPKGSFSTLEIQRTEQGDSAMYLCASRYTGDRIQYFGAGTRLSVL.

The chain joins TRBV18 to TRBJ1-5, with TRBD1 as a possible D gene (5 bases). Germline values: CDR1 KGHSH, CDR2 LQKENI. V was cut by 4 bases and J by 4 bases, with 8 bases left in between. CDR3 size: 13 residues. The chain's CDR3 is CASSRDSNQPQHF. CDR3 coding DNA: TGTGCCAGCTCACGCGACAGTAATCAGCCCCAGCATTTT. The whole variable domain, filled in from reference TRBV18 and TRBJ1-5, reads NAGVMQNPRHLVRRRGQEARLRCSPMKGHSHVYWYRQLPEEGLKFMVYLQKENIIDESGMPKERFSAEFPKEGPSILRIQQVVRGDSAAYFCASSRDSNQPQHFGDGTRLSIL.

This clone has a single count. The chain links TRBV19 to TRBJ2-6; D is ambiguous. V gave up 8 bases and J gave up 1 base, with 12 bases separating them. The V gene's germline CDR1 is LNHDA and CDR2 SQIVND (reference sequence). The CDR3 extends over 15 amino acids. CDR3 in DNA: TGTGCCAGTGTTAATCAACTTTCTGGGGCCAACGTCCTGACTTTC. Its protein is CASVNQLSGANVLTF.

V gene TRBV5-1 combines with J gene TRBJ1-1; D gene unclear. V lost 2 bases to trimming and J lost 0 bases, with 11 bases between them. The CDR3 spans 15 residues. The germline gives CDR1 SGHRS, CDR2 YFSETQ. CDR3 DNA: TGCGCCAGCAGCTTTAACGGGCAAATGAACACTGAAGCTTTCTTT. Translation: CASSFNGQMNTEAFF. The full variable domain, its missing parts supplied by reference TRBV5-1 and TRBJ1-1, is KAGVTQTPRYLIKTRGQQVTLSCSPISGHRSVSWYQQTPGQGLQFLFEYFSETQRNKGNFPGRFSGRQFSNSRSEMNVSTLELGDSALYLCASSFNGQMNTEAFFGQGTRLTVV.

The rearrangement joins TRBV7-3 to TRBJ2-3; D could derive from TRBD1 or TRBD2 (6 bases each). This CDR3 has 14 residues. V lost 5 bases and J lost 3, with 12 bases in between. Germline V CDR1 and CDR2: SGHTA, FQGTGA. CDR3 DNA sequence: TGTGCCAGCAGCGACGGGGGCGGAACAGATACGCAGTATTTT. Translation gives CASSDGGGTDTQYF.

The rearrangement joins TRBV11-2 to TRBJ2-5; maybe TRBD2 (5 bases). The J call may not be correct, given that the DNA end is closer to TRBJ2-7. Germline CDR1 is SGHAT and CDR2 is FQNNGV. This CDR3 has 14 amino acids. Here the CDR3 DNA reads TGTGCCAGCAGTTATATCGGGGTTCGGGACGAGCAGTACTTC. It is translated as CASSYIGVRDEQYF.

The chain carries TRBV7-2 and TRBJ2-1; TRBD2 matches at 7 bases. Losses at the gene ends were 0 bases for V and 9 bases for J; bases not matched to a gene: 11. CDR3 size: 16 residues. CDR1 is SGHTA and CDR2 is FQGNSA in the germline V gene. The CDR3 bases are TGTGCCAGCAGCTTAGCACCTAGCGGACTCGATAGTGAGCAGTTCTTC. Protein: CASSLAPSGLDSEQFF.

This clone was picked up one time. The chain couples TRBV6-6 to TRBJ1-2; TRBD1 matches 8 bases. This CDR3 has 13 residues. Germline CDR1 is MNHNY and CDR2 is SVGAGI (reference sequence). V trimming: 5 bases; J trimming: 8 bases; junction bases outside the gene matches: 7. Written as DNA, the CDR3 is TGTGCCAGCAGTGTAGACAGGGGTTACGGCTACACCTTC. It translates to CASSVDRGYGYTF.

A word on this clone: Other DNA sequences in this specimen translate into the identical CDR3. J is TRBJ1-4 and V is TRBV27; D uncertain. There are 13 residues in the CDR3. Germline-derived CDR1 and CDR2 are MNHEY and SMNVEV (reference sequence). Trimming removed 3 bases at V and 10 bases at J, with 12 bases between. CDR3: CASSLDRAGKLFF. The CDR3, as DNA: TGTGCCAGCAGTTTGGATAGGGCGGGAAAACTGTTTTTT.

The chain links TRBV9 to TRBJ1-3; possible D gene TRBD1, 5 bases. Germline loops: CDR1 SGDLS, CDR2 YYNGEE. V gave up 5 bases and J gave up 4 bases, with 16 bases separating them. CDR3 length: 15 amino acids. The CDR3 spells CASSPRLGAGNTIYF. The CDR3 DNA sequence: TGTGCCAGCAGTCCCCGACTAGGGGCCGGAAACACCATATATTTT.

The J gene is TRBJ1-1, the V gene TRBV5-4; D remains unclear. This CDR3 spans 15 amino acids. The V end lost 0 bases, the J end lost 0 bases, and 9 bases lay between the germline ends. Germline V lookup: CDR1 SGHNT, CDR2 YYREEE (reference sequence). In DNA, the CDR3 is TGTGCCAGCAGCTTGGGGGGTTACATGAACACTGAAGCTTTCTTT. It specifies CASSLGGYMNTEAFF. The whole variable domain, remainder taken from reference TRBV5-4 and TRBJ1-1, is ETGVTQSPTHLIKTRGQQVTLRCSSQSGHNTVSWYQQALGQGPQFIFQYYREEENGRGNFPPRFSGLQFPNYSSELNVNALELDDSALYLCASSLGGYMNTEAFFGQGTRLTVV.

The genes are TRBV6-1 and TRBJ2-7, with 7 bases identical to TRBD1. The CDR3 covers 15 residues. V trimming: 6 bases; J trimming: 1 base; junction bases outside the gene matches: 9. Germline-derived CDR1 and CDR2 are MNHNS and SASEGT. CDR3 sequence reads: CASSRDRKFSYEQYF. CDR3 nucleotide sequence: TGTGCCAGCAGCCGGGACAGAAAATTTTCCTACGAGCAGTACTTC.

This sequence joins TRBV11-2 and TRBJ2-5; D may be TRBD1 (6 bases). The CDR3 runs to 15 residues. CDR1 SGHAT and CDR2 FQNNGV come from the germline V gene. V lost 4 bases to trimming and J lost 4 bases, with 16 bases between them. The CDR3 DNA reads TGTGCCAGCAGCTGGAACAGGGCTTTAGTAGAGACCCAGTACTTC. Translation gives CASSWNRALVETQYF.

The chain employs TRBV19 and TRBJ1-1, with 7 bases identical to TRBD1. Trimming cost V 8 bases and J 3 bases; bases outside gene matches: 6. This CDR3 is 13 amino acids long. Germline loops: CDR1 LNHDA, CDR2 SQIVND (reference sequence). The CDR3 is CASCNTGDTEAFF. The CDR3 bases are TGTGCCAGTTGTAATACAGGGGACACTGAAGCTTTCTTT.

The chain uses TRBV28 and TRBJ2-7; D may correspond to TRBD1 or TRBD2 (7 bases each). Trimming stripped 10 bases from V and 7 bases from J, with 29 bases between. The CDR3 is 16 amino acids. The germline V gene has CDR1 MDHEN and CDR2 SYDVKM. For the CDR3, the DNA is TGTGCCACCAGGGGGGGGTTCGTGGGAGCCCCGCGGGAGCAGTACTTC. Translated, it gives CATRGGFVGAPREQYF.

This clone appeared a few times. The chain employs TRBV9 and TRBJ2-7; D may be TRBD1 (5 bases). The V end was cut by 2 bases, the J end by 2 bases, with 11 bases between. CDR1 is SGDLS, CDR2 YYNGEE, per germline. The CDR3 contains 14 residues. The CDR3 spells CASSVGPSPYEQYF. The DNA for the CDR3 is TGTGCCAGCAGCGTGGGGCCTTCCCCCTACGAGCAGTACTTC.

This clone came up a few times. The rearrangement uses TRBV23-1 and TRBJ2-7, with 7 bases identical to TRBD2. TRBV23-1 is reported as an ORF; its role is uncertain. The CDR3 loop spans 14 amino acids. V was pared by 2 bases and J by 1 base, with 2 bases of the junction left unmatched. CDR3 protein: CASSQPGLSYEQYF. The CDR3 region has the DNA TGCGCCAGCAGTCAACCGGGACTATCCTACGAGCAGTACTTC.

The chain joins TRBV5-4 to TRBJ2-7, with 11 positions matching TRBD2. The junction had 10 bases not matched to a gene; V was cut back by 4 bases and J by 7 bases. The CDR3 is 15 residues long. In germline, CDR1 is SGHNT, CDR2 YYREEE (reference sequence). CDR3 residues: CASSPTSGAIGEQYF. The CDR3 DNA follows: TGTGCCAGCAGCCCGACTAGCGGGGCCATAGGGGAGCAGTACTTC. Looking up the rest from reference TRBV5-4 and TRBJ2-7 gives the full variable domain: ETGVTQSPTHLIKTRGQQVTLRCSSQSGHNTVSWYQQALGQGPQFIFQYYREEENGRGNFPPRFSGLQFPNYSSELNVNALELDDSALYLCASSPTSGAIGEQYFGPGTRLTVT.

The genes are TRBV7-3 and TRBJ2-7, with 10 bases fitting TRBD1. This CDR3 is built from 14 residues. Trimming cost V 5 bases and J 3 bases; bases outside gene matches: 4. Germline V gene sequence: CDR1 SGHTA, CDR2 FQGTGA. CDR3 nucleotides: TGTGCCAGCAGCAGGGACAGGGGCCTCTACGAGCAGTACTTC. This sequence encodes CASSRDRGLYEQYF. Combining the CDR3 with reference TRBV7-3 and TRBJ2-7 gives the whole variable domain GAGVSQTPSNKVTEKGKYVELRCDPISGHTALYWYRQSLGQGPEFLIYFQGTGAADDSGLPNDRFFAVRPEGSVSTLKIQRTERGDSAVYLCASSRDRGLYEQYFGPGTRLTVT.

The CDR3 nucleotides are TGTGCCAGCAGCCAAGAAGAGACCCAGTACTTC. It is translated as CASSQEETQYF. The chain couples TRBV14 to TRBJ2-5; D remains unclear. This CDR3 has 11 amino acids. The V end was cut by 0 bases, the J end by 4 bases, with 0 bases between. CDR1 is SGHDN and CDR2 is FVKESK in the germline V gene.